This TCR beta chain was found in a study of blood T cell repertoires in COVID-19. Across the study: Material from acute and convalescent COVID-19 was sourced from the United States, Italy and Spain. Sample material is recorded as cDNA or gDNA derived from T cells, B-cell-depleted T cells, or PBMCs.

Under the authors' procedure: Nucleated cell number was recorded as an estimate derived from reference gene primer amplification. Sequencing was performed with immunoSEQ multiplex PCR; in TCRdb, only in-frame clones are kept and a portion is missing. Clone size and the V and J calls come from that table; the DNA yielded D and trimming. This sample carries about 270,000 clones, 86% of them seen once, and the ten largest clones take around 12%. A Seattle source enrolled patients during active infection and followed them longitudinally. V was trimmed by 2 bases and J by 7 bases, leaving 12 bases between them. From germline, CDR1 is ENHRY and CDR2 SYGVKD. The CDR3 loop spans 14 amino acids.

The material sequenced was peripheral blood. The clonotype was recovered from a woman in her twenties or thirties with COVID-19, enrolled during active disease. The V and J genes are TRBV10-3 and TRBJ1-5; no clear D. CDR3 region: CAISEIGLNQPQHF. The CDR3 DNA reads as TGTGCCATCAGTGAGATCGGGTTAAACCAGCCCCAGCATTTT.